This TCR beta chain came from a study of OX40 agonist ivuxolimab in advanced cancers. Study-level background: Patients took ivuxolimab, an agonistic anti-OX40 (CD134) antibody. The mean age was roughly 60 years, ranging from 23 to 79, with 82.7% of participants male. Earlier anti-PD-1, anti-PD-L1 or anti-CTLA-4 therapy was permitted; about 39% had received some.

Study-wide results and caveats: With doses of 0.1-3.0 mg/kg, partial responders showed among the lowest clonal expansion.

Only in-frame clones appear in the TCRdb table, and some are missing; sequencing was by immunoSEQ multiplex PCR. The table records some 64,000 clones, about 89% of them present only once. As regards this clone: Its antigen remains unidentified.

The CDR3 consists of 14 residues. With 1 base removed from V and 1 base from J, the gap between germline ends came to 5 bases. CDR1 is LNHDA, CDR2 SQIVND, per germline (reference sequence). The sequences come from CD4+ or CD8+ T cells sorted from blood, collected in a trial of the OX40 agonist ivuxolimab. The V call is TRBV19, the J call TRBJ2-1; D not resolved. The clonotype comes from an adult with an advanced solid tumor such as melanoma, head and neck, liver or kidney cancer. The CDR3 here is CASSIAPSYNEQFF. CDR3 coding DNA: TGTGCCAGTAGTATAGCGCCTTCCTACAATGAGCAGTTCTTC.